The source of this T cell receptor (beta chain) is a study of shared clonotypes between healthy human individuals. Splitting of CD4+ cells produced CD45RA+ naive and CD45RA-negative memory subsets. This CDR3 spans 11 amino acids. In germline, CDR1 is MNHEY, CDR2 SVGAGI. V dropped 10 bases and J dropped 5 bases, with 11 bases sitting between them. Evenly divided among several immunoSEQ plates was the genomic DNA of each subset. Only in-frame clones appear in the TCRdb table, and some are missing; sequencing was by immunoSEQ multiplex PCR. This table has 2,500,000 or so clones, more than 90% appearing once.

The sequencing input was naive CD4+ T cells sorted from blood. Subset described: CD45RA+ positively selected. The chain joins TRBV6-5 to TRBJ2-5; no firm D call. The receptor's source is a man aged 18 to 30 in good health. CDR3 bases: TGTGCCACCCTGCGGAAGGAGACCCAGTACTTC. Encoded protein: CATLRKETQYF.